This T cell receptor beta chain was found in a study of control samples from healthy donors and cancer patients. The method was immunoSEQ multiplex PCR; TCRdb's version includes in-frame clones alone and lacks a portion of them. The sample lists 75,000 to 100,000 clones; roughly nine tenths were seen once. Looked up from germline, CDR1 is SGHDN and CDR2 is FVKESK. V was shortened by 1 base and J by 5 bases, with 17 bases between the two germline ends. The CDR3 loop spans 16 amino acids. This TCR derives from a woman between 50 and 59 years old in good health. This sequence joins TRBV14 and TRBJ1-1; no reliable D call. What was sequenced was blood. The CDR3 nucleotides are TGTGCCAGCAGCCAAGGCCGATCTTTTCCTGGGACTGAAGCTTTCTTT. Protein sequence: CASSQGRSFPGTEAFF.